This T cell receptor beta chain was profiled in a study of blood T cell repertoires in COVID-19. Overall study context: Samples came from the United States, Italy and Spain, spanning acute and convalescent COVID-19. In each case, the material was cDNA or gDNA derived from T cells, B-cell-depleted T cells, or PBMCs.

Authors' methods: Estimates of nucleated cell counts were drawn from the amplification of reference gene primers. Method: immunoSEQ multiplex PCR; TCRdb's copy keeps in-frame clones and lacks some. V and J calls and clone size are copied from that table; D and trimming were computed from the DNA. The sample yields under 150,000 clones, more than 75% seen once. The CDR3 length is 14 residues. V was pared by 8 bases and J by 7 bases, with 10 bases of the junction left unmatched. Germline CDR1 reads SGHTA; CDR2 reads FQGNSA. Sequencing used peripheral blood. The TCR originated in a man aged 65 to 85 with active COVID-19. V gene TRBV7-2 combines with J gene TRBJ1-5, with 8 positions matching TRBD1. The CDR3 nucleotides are TGTGCCAGCGCCTTTTCAGGGGGCGGACAGCCCCAGCATTTT. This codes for CASAFSGGGQPQHF.